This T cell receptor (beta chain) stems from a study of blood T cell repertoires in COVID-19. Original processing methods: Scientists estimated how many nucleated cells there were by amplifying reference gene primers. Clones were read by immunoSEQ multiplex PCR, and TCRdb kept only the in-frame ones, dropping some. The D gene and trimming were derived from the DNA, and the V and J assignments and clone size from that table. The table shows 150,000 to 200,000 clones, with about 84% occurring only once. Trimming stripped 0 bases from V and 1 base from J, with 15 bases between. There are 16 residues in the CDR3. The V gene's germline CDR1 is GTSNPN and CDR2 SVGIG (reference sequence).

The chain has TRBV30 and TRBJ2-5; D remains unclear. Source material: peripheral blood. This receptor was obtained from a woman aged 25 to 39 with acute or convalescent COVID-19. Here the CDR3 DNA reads TGTGCCTGGAGTGTATCGGAGAACTTGATCCAAGAGACCCAGTACTTC. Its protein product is CAWSVSENLIQETQYF.